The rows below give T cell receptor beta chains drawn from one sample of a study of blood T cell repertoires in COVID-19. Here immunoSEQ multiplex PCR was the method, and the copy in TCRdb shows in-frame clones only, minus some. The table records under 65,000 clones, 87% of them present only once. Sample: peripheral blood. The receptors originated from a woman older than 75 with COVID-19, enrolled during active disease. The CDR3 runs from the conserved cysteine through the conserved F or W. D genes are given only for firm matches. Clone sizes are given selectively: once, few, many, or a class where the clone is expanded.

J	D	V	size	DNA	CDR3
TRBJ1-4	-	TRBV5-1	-	TGCGCCAGCAGCTTGGGCGGGCTCGGGGAAAAACTGTTTTTT	CASSLGGLGEKLFF
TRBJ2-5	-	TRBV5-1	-	TGCGCCAGCAGCTTGTCGGACACCAAAGAGACCCAGTACTTC	CASSLSDTKETQYF
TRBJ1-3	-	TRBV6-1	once	TGTGCCAGCAGTGATCAGGGTGGTTTTGGCACCATATATTTT	CASSDQGGFGTIYF
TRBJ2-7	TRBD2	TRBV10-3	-	TGTGCCATCAGAACCGGGGGGTACGAGCAGTACTTC	CAIRTGGYEQYF
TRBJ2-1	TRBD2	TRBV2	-	TGTGCCAGCAGCGGGACTAGCGGGGGGAATGAGCAGTTCTTC	CASSGTSGGNEQFF
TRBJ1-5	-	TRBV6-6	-	TGTGCCAGCAGTTACTCGAATGGCAGGAGCAATCAGCCCCAGCATTTT	CASSYSNGRSNQPQHF
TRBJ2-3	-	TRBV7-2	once	TGTGCCAGCAGCTTAGGAGCGGGCACAGATACGCAGTATTTT	CASSLGAGTDTQYF
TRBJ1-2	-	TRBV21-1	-	TGTGCCAGCAGCCTAGGACAGGGTGGGATCTATGGCTACACCTTC	CASSLGQGGIYGYTF
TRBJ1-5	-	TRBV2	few	TGTGCCAGCAGTGACCAGGGGCCTTTGCCCCAGCATTTT	CASSDQGPLPQHF
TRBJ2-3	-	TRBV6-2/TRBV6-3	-	TGTGCCAGCAGTTACGGGGGGGCCGGGACAGATACGCAGTATTTT	CASSYGGAGTDTQYF
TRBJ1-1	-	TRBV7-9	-	TGTGCCAGCAGCCTGAATCGAGGTGAAGCTTTCTTT	CASSLNRGEAFF
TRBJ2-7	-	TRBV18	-	TGTGCCAGCTCCTCTAGTCCCGACTACGAGCAGTACTTC	CASSSSPDYEQYF
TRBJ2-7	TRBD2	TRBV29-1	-	TGCAGCGTTGGACGATCGGGGGGTCGTTTCCGCGAGCAGTACTTC	CSVGRSGGRFREQYF
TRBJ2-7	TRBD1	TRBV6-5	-	TGTGCCAGCAGTTGGACAGGGGACGAGCAGTACTTC	CASSWTGDEQYF
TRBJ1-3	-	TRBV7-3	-	TGTGCCAGCAGCTTAAGGGGAGGATCTGGAAACACCATATATTTT	CASSLRGGSGNTIYF
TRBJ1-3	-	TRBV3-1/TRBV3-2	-	TGTGCCAGCAGCCCATGGGGCAGGGAAGTCGCTGGAAACACCATATATTTT	CASSPWGREVAGNTIYF
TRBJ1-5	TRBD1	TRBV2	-	TGTGCCAGCAGAAGGGACAGGGGTCAGCCCCAGCATTTT	CASRRDRGQPQHF
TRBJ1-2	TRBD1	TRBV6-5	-	TGTGCCAGCAGTTACTCGAGACAGGGTCATTCTGGCTACACCTTC	CASSYSRQGHSGYTF
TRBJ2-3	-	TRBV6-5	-	TGTGCCAGCAGTTGGGGGCGCCTCAGCACAGATACGCAGTATTTT	CASSWGRLSTDTQYF
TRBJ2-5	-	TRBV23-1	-	TGCGCCAGCGCAGGCCAAGAGACCCAGTACTTC	CASAGQETQYF
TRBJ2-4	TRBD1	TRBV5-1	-	TGCGCCAGCAGCTTGCAGGGGGTTGGCAAAAACATTCAGTACTTC	CASSLQGVGKNIQYF
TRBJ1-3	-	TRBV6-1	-	TGTGCCAGCAGTGAAGCGGCCTCGCAGGGTATGTTCGGGTATTCTGGAAACACCATATATTTT	CASSEAASQGMFGYSGNTIYF
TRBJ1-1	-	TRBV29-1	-	TGCAGCGTTGGGTCTGACCTCGGATATGCGGGGAACACTGAAGCTTTCTTT	CSVGSDLGYAGNTEAFF